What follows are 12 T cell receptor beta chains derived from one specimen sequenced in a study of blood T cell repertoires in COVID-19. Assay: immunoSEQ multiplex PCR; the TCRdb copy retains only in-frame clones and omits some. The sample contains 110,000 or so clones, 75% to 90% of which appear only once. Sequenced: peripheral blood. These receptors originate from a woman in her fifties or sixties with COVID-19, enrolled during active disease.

CDR3 residues: CASSPETGGTAGYTF. Here the CDR3 DNA reads TGTGCCAGCAGCCCAGAGACAGGGGGGACCGCAGGCTACACCTTC. J is TRBJ1-2 and V is TRBV9; 9 bases match TRBD1. The CDR3 totals 15 residues. Trimming removed 4 bases from V and 8 bases from J; junction bases left unmatched: 12. In germline, CDR1 is SGDLS, CDR2 YYNGEE.

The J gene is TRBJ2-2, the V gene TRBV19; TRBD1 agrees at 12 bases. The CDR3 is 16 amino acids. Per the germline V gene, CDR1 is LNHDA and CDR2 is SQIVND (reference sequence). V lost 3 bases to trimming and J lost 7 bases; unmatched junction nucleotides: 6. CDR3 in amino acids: CASSMRGQGAGGELFF. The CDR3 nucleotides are TGTGCCAGTAGTATGAGGGGACAGGGGGCCGGCGGGGAGCTGTTTTTT.

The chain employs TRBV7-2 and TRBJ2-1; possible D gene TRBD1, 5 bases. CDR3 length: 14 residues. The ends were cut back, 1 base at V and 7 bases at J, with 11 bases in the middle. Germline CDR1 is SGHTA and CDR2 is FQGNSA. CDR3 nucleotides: TGTGCCAGCAGCTTAGATGGGGCCGGGAATGAGCAGTTCTTC. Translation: CASSLDGAGNEQFF.

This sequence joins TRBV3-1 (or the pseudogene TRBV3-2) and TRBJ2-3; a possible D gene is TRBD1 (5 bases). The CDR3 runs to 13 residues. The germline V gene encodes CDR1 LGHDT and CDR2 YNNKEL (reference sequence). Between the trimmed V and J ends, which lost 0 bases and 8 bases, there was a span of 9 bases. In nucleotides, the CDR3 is TGTGCCAGCAGCCAAGAAATTAGGGGTACGCAGTATTTT. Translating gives CASSQEIRGTQYF.

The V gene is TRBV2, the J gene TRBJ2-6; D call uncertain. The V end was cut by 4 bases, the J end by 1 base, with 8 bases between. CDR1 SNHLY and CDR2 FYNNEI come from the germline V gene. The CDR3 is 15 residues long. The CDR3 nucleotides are TGTGCCAGCAGTGCAGCTCAATCTGGGGCCAACGTCCTGACTTTC. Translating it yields CASSAAQSGANVLTF. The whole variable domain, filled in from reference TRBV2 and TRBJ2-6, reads EPEVTQTPSHQVTQMGQEVILRCVPISNHLYFYWYRQILGQKVEFLVSFYNNEISEKSEIFDDQFSVERPDGSNFTLKIRSTKLEDSAMYFCASSAAQSGANVLTFGAGSRLTVL.

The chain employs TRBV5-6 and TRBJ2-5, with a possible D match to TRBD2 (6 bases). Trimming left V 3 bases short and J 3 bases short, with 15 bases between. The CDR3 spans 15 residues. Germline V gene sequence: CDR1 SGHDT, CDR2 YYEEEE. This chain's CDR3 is CASSYWGGSKETQYF. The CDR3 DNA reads TGTGCCAGCAGCTATTGGGGAGGCTCGAAAGAGACCCAGTACTTC.

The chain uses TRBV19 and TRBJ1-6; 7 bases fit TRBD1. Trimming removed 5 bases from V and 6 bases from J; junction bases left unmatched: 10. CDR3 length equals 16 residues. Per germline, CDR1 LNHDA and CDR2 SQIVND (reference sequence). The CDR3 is CASSSARDRLNSPLHF. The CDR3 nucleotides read TGTGCCAGTAGTTCAGCCCGGGACAGACTTAATTCACCCCTCCACTTT.

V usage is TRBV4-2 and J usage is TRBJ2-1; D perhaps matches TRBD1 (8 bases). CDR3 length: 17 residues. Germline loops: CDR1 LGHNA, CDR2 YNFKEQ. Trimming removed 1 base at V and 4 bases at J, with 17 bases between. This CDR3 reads CASSQGGGTGEYNEQFF. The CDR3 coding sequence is TGTGCCAGCAGCCAAGGGGGGGGGACAGGAGAGTACAATGAGCAGTTCTTC.

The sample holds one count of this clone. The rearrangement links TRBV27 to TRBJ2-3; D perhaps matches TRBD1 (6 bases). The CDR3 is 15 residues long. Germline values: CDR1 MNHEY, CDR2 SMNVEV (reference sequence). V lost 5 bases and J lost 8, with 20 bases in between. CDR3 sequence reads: CASSPRGGVVGTQYF. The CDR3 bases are TGTGCCAGCAGTCCTCGAGGGGGAGTAGTTGGTACGCAGTATTTT.

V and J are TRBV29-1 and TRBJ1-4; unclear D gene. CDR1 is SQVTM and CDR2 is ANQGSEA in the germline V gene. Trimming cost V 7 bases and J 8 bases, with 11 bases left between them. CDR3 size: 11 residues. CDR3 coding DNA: TGCAGCGGTACCATGGAGGAAAAACTGTTTTTT. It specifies CSGTMEEKLFF.

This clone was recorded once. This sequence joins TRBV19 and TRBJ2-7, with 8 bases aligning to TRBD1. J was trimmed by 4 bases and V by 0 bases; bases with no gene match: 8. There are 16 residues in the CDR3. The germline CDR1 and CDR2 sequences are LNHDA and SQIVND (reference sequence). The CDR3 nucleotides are TGTGCCAGTAGTATAGATGTCGACAGGGGAGGATACGAGCAGTACTTC. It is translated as CASSIDVDRGGYEQYF.

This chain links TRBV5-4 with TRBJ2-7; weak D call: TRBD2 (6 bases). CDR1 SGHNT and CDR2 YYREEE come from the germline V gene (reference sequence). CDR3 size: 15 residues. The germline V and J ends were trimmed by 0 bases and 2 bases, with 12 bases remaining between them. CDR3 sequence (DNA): TGTGCCAGCAGCTTGGGGGCGGGGCGAACCTACGAGCAGTACTTC. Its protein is CASSLGAGRTYEQYF.